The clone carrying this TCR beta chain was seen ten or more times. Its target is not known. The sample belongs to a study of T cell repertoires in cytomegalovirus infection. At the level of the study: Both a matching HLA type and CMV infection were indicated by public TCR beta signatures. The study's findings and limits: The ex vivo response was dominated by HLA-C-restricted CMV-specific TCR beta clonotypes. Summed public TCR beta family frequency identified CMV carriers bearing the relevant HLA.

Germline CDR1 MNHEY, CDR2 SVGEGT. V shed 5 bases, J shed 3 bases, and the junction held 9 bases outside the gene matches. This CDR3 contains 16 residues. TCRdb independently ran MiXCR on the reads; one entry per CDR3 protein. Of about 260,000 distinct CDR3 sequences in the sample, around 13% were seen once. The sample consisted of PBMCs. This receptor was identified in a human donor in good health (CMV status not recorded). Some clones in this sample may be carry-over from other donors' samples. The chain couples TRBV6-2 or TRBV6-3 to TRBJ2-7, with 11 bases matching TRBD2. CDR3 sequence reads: CASSPQTSGSFYEQYF. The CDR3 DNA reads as TGTGCCAGCAGTCCCCAAACTAGCGGGAGCTTCTACGAGCAGTACTTC.